The 3 T cell receptor beta chains below come from one sample, sequenced in a study of identical twins. TCRdb re-called the 5' RACE reads with MiXCR, one entry per CDR3 protein. The profile shows about 790,000 distinct CDR3 sequences, 15% to 20% of them singletons. These data were also reused for a study on T cells expressing NK-cell markers.

Sequencing was performed on PBMCs. All receptors come from a woman aged 18-35 years in good health.

The V and J genes are TRBV20-1 and TRBJ1-1; the D gene is possibly TRBD1 (6 bases). Trimming removed 6 bases from V and 11 bases from J, with 13 bases in between. This CDR3 has 10 amino acids. Germline CDR1 and CDR2: DFQATT and SNEGSKA (reference sequence). In DNA, the CDR3 is TGCAGTGCGCGGACAGCCTCCGCTTTCTTT. This translates into CSARTASAFF.

This chain uses TRBV5-6 with TRBJ1-1, with TRBD1 as a possible D gene (6 bases). From germline, CDR1 is SGHDT and CDR2 YYEEEE. Trimming removed 5 bases at V and 6 bases at J, with 11 bases between. CDR3 length: 12 amino acids. The CDR3 nucleotides read TGTGCCAGCAGTGTTGGGGGCCCTGAAGCTTTCTTT. It yields the protein CASSVGGPEAFF.

This clonotype has only a few counts. The genes are TRBV5-1 and TRBJ2-4, with 7 bases lining up with TRBD1. The CDR3 extends over 16 amino acids. Germline values: CDR1 SGHRS, CDR2 YFSETQ. V lost 5 bases and J lost 0; bases outside the gene matches: 8. The CDR3 loop reads CASSRDRPLAKNIQYF. Written as DNA, the CDR3 is TGCGCCAGCAGTCGGGACAGACCGTTAGCCAAAAACATTCAGTACTTC.